Following are 27 T cell receptor beta chains from one sample sequenced in a study of T cell repertoires in cytomegalovirus infection. TCRdb called the reads again in MiXCR, with one record for every CDR3 protein. The sample holds 200,000 to 300,000 distinct CDR3 sequences, under 8.5% seen once. The sequenced sample was PBMCs. The receptor set was obtained from a human donor in good health (CMV status not recorded). Some clones in this sample may be carry-over from other donors' samples.

This clonotype was seen at least ten times. The chain joins TRBV28 to TRBJ1-6; TRBD1 aligns across 10 bases. CDR1 is MDHEN and CDR2 is SYDVKM in the germline V gene. The CDR3 loop spans 13 amino acids. Losses at the gene ends were 8 bases for V and 10 bases for J; bases not matched to a gene: 5. The DNA for the CDR3 is TGTGCCAGCCGGGACAGGGGTGGATCACCCCTCCACTTT. Its protein product is CASRDRGGSPLHF.

V usage is TRBV7-9 and J usage is TRBJ2-3; 7 bases agree with TRBD1. CDR1 SEHNR and CDR2 FQNEAQ come from the germline V gene (reference sequence). The CDR3 covers 12 residues. V gave up 6 bases and J gave up 5 bases; unmatched junction bases: 2. DNA for the CDR3: TGTGCCAGCAGGGCAGGGGGAGATACGCAGTATTTT. It is translated as CASRAGGDTQYF.

The sample holds many counts of this clonotype. This chain connects TRBV3-1 to TRBJ2-3; D gene unclear. In germline, CDR1 is LGHDT, CDR2 YNNKEL (reference sequence). V was cut by 2 bases and J by 2 bases, with 8 bases left in between. The CDR3 sequence is 14 residues long. The CDR3 loop reads CASSQTTYTDTQYF. The CDR3 region has the DNA TGTGCCAGCAGCCAAACTACCTACACAGATACGCAGTATTTT.

This clonotype appeared many times. The chain is built from TRBV20-1 and TRBJ2-5; perhaps D is TRBD1 or TRBD2 (5 bases each). V gave up 5 bases and J gave up 5 bases, with 24 bases separating them. CDR3 length: 16 amino acids. The germline V gene has CDR1 DFQATT and CDR2 SNEGSKA (reference sequence). As DNA, the CDR3 is TGCAGTGCTCCAGGGACGTTCAGTTCAAGCTCGGAGACCCAGTACTTC. Amino acid sequence: CSAPGTFSSSSETQYF.

The V call is TRBV20-1, the J call TRBJ2-7; 7 nucleotides match TRBD1. Germline assignment: CDR1 DFQATT and CDR2 SNEGSKA (reference sequence). With 4 bases clipped from V and 4 bases from J, the junction kept 13 bases outside the gene matches. The CDR3 totals 15 residues. CDR3 in DNA: TGCAGTGCTATCCCGGCGACAGGGACAGATTACGAGCAGTACTTC. Amino acids: CSAIPATGTDYEQYF.

In this sample, this clonotype turned up many times. The CDR3 DNA sequence: TGTGCCAGCAGCCCGGGACTAGCGGTCAATGAGCAGTTCTTC. Protein: CASSPGLAVNEQFF. This chain links TRBV2 with TRBJ2-1; TRBD2 matches 11 bases. This CDR3 spans 14 amino acids. V was clipped by 6 bases and J by 6 bases; unmatched bases: 4. CDR1 is SNHLY, CDR2 FYNNEI, per germline.

This clonotype has at least ten counts. This chain links TRBV27 with TRBJ2-7; D not certain. CDR1 is MNHEY and CDR2 is SMNVEV in the germline V gene (reference sequence). This CDR3 spans 15 amino acids. The germline V and J ends were trimmed by 4 bases and 4 bases, with 17 bases remaining between them. The CDR3 bases are TGTGCCAGCAGTTCGCCCCACAGTTTCAGGTACGAGCAGTACTTC. Amino acid sequence: CASSSPHSFRYEQYF.

Ten or more counts support this clonotype. The chain couples TRBV7-2 to TRBJ2-1; 12 nucleotides agree with TRBD2. The trim removed 4 bases at V and 9 bases at J, leaving 7 bases unmatched. The CDR3 contains 15 residues. Germline lookup yields CDR1 SGHTA and CDR2 FQGNSA. The CDR3 region has the DNA TGTGCCAGCAGCTACGGACTAGCGGGGAGAGGTGAGCAGTTCTTC. Protein product: CASSYGLAGRGEQFF.

This clonotype was seen at least ten times. The V call is TRBV5-1, the J call TRBJ1-2; D is uncertain. Germline CDR1 reads SGHRS; CDR2 reads YFSETQ. Between the trimmed V and J ends, which lost 4 bases and 1 base, there was a span of 11 bases. The length of the CDR3 is 14 residues. CDR3 in DNA: TGCGCCAGCAGCCAAACAACCTTTAACTATGGCTACACCTTC. Amino acids: CASSQTTFNYGYTF.

This clonotype occurred many times. The chain uses TRBV6-1 and TRBJ2-7, with unresolved D. CDR1 is MNHNS, CDR2 SASEGT, per germline. The CDR3 has 10 amino acids. V lost 6 bases and J 6 bases, leaving 6 bases between the germline ends. DNA of the CDR3: TGTGCCAGCAGGAGGTCCGAGCAGTACTTC. This encodes CASRRSEQYF.

This clonotype was counted many times. V and J are TRBV28 and TRBJ1-4, with no clear D. Deletions cut 6 bases from V and 0 bases from J, with 14 bases between. This CDR3 is 16 amino acids long. Germline CDR1 and CDR2: MDHEN and SYDVKM. This chain's CDR3 is CASSSTWSPTNEKLFF. In DNA, the CDR3 is TGTGCCAGCAGCTCCACATGGAGTCCAACTAATGAAAAACTGTTTTTT.

This clonotype was seen at least ten times. The chain combines TRBV7-9 with TRBJ2-5; 12 positions match TRBD1. V lost 4 bases to trimming and J lost 5 bases; unmatched junction nucleotides: 8. Germline CDR1 SEHNR, CDR2 FQNEAQ (reference sequence). The CDR3 consists of 16 residues. The CDR3: CASSYPGQGAGETQYF. The CDR3 DNA reads as TGTGCCAGCAGCTACCCGGGACAGGGGGCCGGGGAGACCCAGTACTTC.

CDR3 loop: CSARADRGIYIQYF. CDR3 nucleotides: TGCAGTGCTAGAGCGGACAGGGGGATTTACATTCAGTACTTC. This chain joins TRBV20-1 and TRBJ2-4, with 10 bases that match TRBD1. J was trimmed by 8 bases and V by 1 base; bases with no gene match: 5. Per the germline V gene, CDR1 is DFQATT and CDR2 is SNEGSKA (reference sequence). The CDR3 totals 14 residues.

This clonotype was detected ten times or more. The chain joins TRBV7-2 to TRBJ2-1; tentative D call: TRBD1 (6 bases). Germline V gives CDR1 SGHTA, CDR2 FQGNSA. The CDR3 runs 12 residues. V was clipped by 4 bases and J by 14 bases, with 15 bases between them. CDR3 sequence: CASSSSGTKKFF. Here the CDR3 DNA reads TGTGCCAGCAGCTCCTCCGGGACAAAGAAGTTCTTC.

This clonotype was detected many times. V usage is TRBV7-9 and J usage is TRBJ2-1, with D perhaps matching TRBD1 (7 bases). Trimming shortened V by 9 bases and J by 4 bases, and 19 bases separated the two germline ends. Per the germline V gene, CDR1 is SEHNR and CDR2 is FQNEAQ (reference sequence). The CDR3 consists of 15 residues. DNA of the CDR3: TGTGCCAGTTACGAACAGGGGAGGCCTTACAATGAGCAGTTCTTC. Translated: CASYEQGRPYNEQFF.

This clonotype was counted at least ten times. The genes are TRBV7-9 and TRBJ2-7, with 7 bases aligning to TRBD1. Trimming removed 3 bases from V and 3 bases from J; junction bases left unmatched: 5. Germline lookup yields CDR1 SEHNR and CDR2 FQNEAQ (reference sequence). The CDR3 is made up of 14 amino acids. CDR3 residues: CASSFRGSLYEQYF. The CDR3 DNA reads as TGTGCCAGCAGCTTCAGGGGGTCCCTCTACGAGCAGTACTTC. Supplemented by reference TRBV7-9 and TRBJ2-7, the full variable domain reads DTGVSQNPRHKITKRGQNVTFRCDPISEHNRLYWYRQTLGQGPEFLTYFQNEAQLEKSRLLSDRFSAERPKGSFSTLEIQRTEQGDSAMYLCASSFRGSLYEQYFGPGTRLTVT.

This clonotype was found once. The CDR3 loop is CSARPLREEEYGYTF. Written as DNA, the CDR3 is TGCAGTGCTAGACCCCTAAGGGAAGAGGAGTATGGCTACACCTTC. The V and J genes are TRBV20-1 and TRBJ1-2; D ambiguous. V was pared by 2 bases and J by 5 bases, with 18 bases between. The CDR3 consists of 15 residues. Germline V gene data show CDR1 as DFQATT and CDR2 as SNEGSKA (reference sequence).

This clonotype was counted many times. The rearrangement links TRBV6-2 or TRBV6-3 to TRBJ2-3; D is uncertain. The CDR3 consists of 15 residues. The V end was cut by 8 bases, the J end by 3 bases, with 18 bases between. The V gene's germline CDR1 is MNHEY and CDR2 SVGEGT. The CDR3 spells CASCLRTLPTDTQYF. The CDR3 nucleotides read TGTGCCAGCTGCCTAAGGACCCTACCGACAGATACGCAGTATTTT.

At least ten counts were recorded for this clonotype. The chain recombines TRBV7-2 with TRBJ1-4; possibly TRBD1 for D (6 bases). CDR1 and CDR2 (germline): SGHTA, FQGNSA. The CDR3 consists of 19 residues. The ends were cut back, 5 bases at V and 0 bases at J, with 22 bases in the middle. CDR3 in DNA: TGTGCCAGCAGCCCGAGACAGGCCTTTTTAAGAACAACTAATGAAAAACTGTTTTTT. Its protein product is CASSPRQAFLRTTNEKLFF.

The sample holds many counts of this clonotype. The chain has TRBV29-1 and TRBJ1-2; 9 nucleotides agree with TRBD1. Germline CDR1 and CDR2: SQVTM and ANQGSEA. The CDR3 consists of 14 residues. V lost 6 bases, J lost 8 bases, and 13 bases stayed unmatched. The chain's CDR3 is CSVPGTGQGGGYTF. The CDR3 bases are TGCAGCGTGCCGGGGACGGGACAGGGCGGCGGCTACACCTTC.

The J gene is TRBJ2-5, the V gene TRBV5-5; no clear D gene. This CDR3 is 12 amino acids long. Germline V gives CDR1 SGHKS, CDR2 YYEKEE (reference sequence). V was trimmed by 0 bases and J by 4 bases, leaving 4 bases between them. Here the CDR3 DNA reads TGTGCCAGCAGCTTGGTCGTAGAGACCCAGTACTTC. Translating gives CASSLVVETQYF.

Note on this clonotype: A much more abundant neighbour one base away suggests this may be a read error. The CDR3 loop is CSARTRGGGVKSSYNSPLHF. DNA for the CDR3: TGCAGTGCTAGAACCAGGGGAGGGGGAGTTAAGAGCTCCTATAATTCACCCCTCCACTTT. V is TRBV20-1 and J is TRBJ1-6, with TRBD1 as a possible D gene (6 bases). CDR1 DFQATT and CDR2 SNEGSKA come from the germline V gene (reference sequence). The CDR3 runs to 20 residues. With 2 bases removed from V and 0 bases from J, the gap between germline ends came to 23 bases.

This clonotype has ten or more counts. This chain links TRBV20-1 with TRBJ2-5; D is uncertain. This CDR3 has 13 amino acids. Deletions cut 2 bases from V and 2 bases from J, with 9 bases between. Per the germline V gene, CDR1 is DFQATT and CDR2 is SNEGSKA (reference sequence). The CDR3 DNA reads as TGCAGTGCTAGACGGCCGCCTCAAGAGACCCAGTACTTC. Its protein is CSARRPPQETQYF.

The V call is TRBV28, the J call TRBJ1-1; D is unresolved. The germline V and J ends were trimmed by 10 bases and 5 bases, with 17 bases remaining between them. CDR1 is MDHEN, CDR2 SYDVKM, per germline. This CDR3 has 13 amino acids. The CDR3 sequence: CATLVGGWTEAFF. CDR3 sequence (DNA): TGTGCCACCTTAGTCGGCGGGTGGACTGAAGCTTTCTTT.

In this sample, this clonotype turned up many times. This chain links TRBV2 with TRBJ2-2; D not resolved. Germline CDR1 reads SNHLY; CDR2 reads FYNNEI. The CDR3 totals 13 residues. The V and J ends lost 3 bases and 5 bases respectively, with 7 bases between them. The CDR3 coding sequence is TGTGCCAGCAGTGATTCAAGGACCGGGGAGCTGTTTTTT. Translation: CASSDSRTGELFF. The variable domain in full, completed from reference TRBV2 and TRBJ2-2, reads EPEVTQTPSHQVTQMGQEVILRCVPISNHLYFYWYRQILGQKVEFLVSFYNNEISEKSEIFDDQFSVERPDGSNFTLKIRSTKLEDSAMYFCASSDSRTGELFFGEGSRLTVL.

Ten or more counts support this clonotype. This chain joins TRBV20-1 and TRBJ2-1; D ambiguous. This CDR3 has 13 amino acids. Germline CDR1 reads DFQATT; CDR2 reads SNEGSKA (reference sequence). Trimming stripped 6 bases from V and 4 bases from J, with 13 bases between. CDR3 residues: CSARAVAYNEQFF. CDR3 DNA sequence: TGCAGTGCCCGGGCCGTCGCGTACAATGAGCAGTTCTTC.

This clonotype was recorded at least ten times. The chain couples TRBV7-9 to TRBJ2-2; D is undetermined. Trimming took 4 bases from V and 6 from J, leaving 3 bases between them. The germline CDR1 and CDR2 sequences are SEHNR and FQNEAQ (reference sequence). The CDR3 is 11 residues long. The CDR3 DNA is TGTGCCAGCAGCTCGCCCGGGGAGCTGTTTTTT. Encoded protein: CASSSPGELFF.